This record concerns one T cell receptor beta chain sequence. V shed 2 bases and J shed 3 bases, with 13 bases lying between them. This CDR3 has 15 residues. These data originate in a study of CD8 T cells in Susac syndrome. From blood CD8+ and CD4+ T cells, TCR beta sequences were generated. While CD8+ and CD4+ T cells were isolated negatively, TEMRA cells were enriched by FACS. An input of 0.5 to 1 ug of RNA was subjected to reverse transcription using random hexamers. A multiplex approach, immunoSEQ multiplex PCR, amplified TCR beta CDR3 across 54 Vbeta and 13 Jbeta. TCRdb reprocessed the immunoSEQ multiplex PCR reads with MiXCR, giving one entry per CDR3 protein. The profile shows about 160,000 distinct CDR3 sequences, about 90% of them singletons.

What was sequenced was CD4+ T cells from PBMCs. The clonotype comes from a human donor in good health. The V gene is TRBV12-3 or TRBV12-4, the J gene TRBJ1-1; D is possibly TRBD1 (5 bases). The CDR3 DNA follows: TGTGCCAGCAGTTTAAGAAGGGGCCTAGACACTGAAGCTTTCTTT. It encodes CASSLRRGLDTEAFF.